Below are 26 T cell receptor beta chains sequenced from a single sample in a study of blood T cell repertoires in COVID-19. The repertoire was sequenced with immunoSEQ multiplex PCR; TCRdb's copy has only in-frame clones and lacks some. The data contain about 220,000 clones, approximately 90% of them singletons. Material: PBMCs or T cells enriched from blood (not recorded which). The origin of the receptors is a woman in her thirties or forties with acute COVID-19.

Regarding this clone: Other DNA sequences in the same sample also yield this CDR3. V is TRBV6-2 or TRBV6-3 and J is TRBJ1-1; possible D gene TRBD1, 5 bases. The CDR3 spans 12 residues. Trimming cost V 3 bases and J 5 bases, with 7 bases left between them. The germline V gene has CDR1 MNHEY and CDR2 SVGEGT. The CDR3 protein is CASSYGGTEAFF. DNA of the CDR3: TGTGCCAGCAGTTATGGGGGGACTGAAGCTTTCTTT.

The chain links TRBV7-9 to TRBJ2-7, with 11 positions matching TRBD2. Germline V gives CDR1 SEHNR, CDR2 FQNEAQ (reference sequence). V dropped 4 bases and J dropped 3; count of bases not matched to a gene: 2. There are 14 residues in the CDR3. The DNA for the CDR3 is TGTGCCAGCAGCTCTCTAGCGGGGGGCTACGAGCAGTACTTC. Its protein is CASSSLAGGYEQYF.

CDR3 DNA sequence: TGTGCCAGCAGCGATCAACGTAACGGGGAAGCTTTCTTT. It encodes CASSDQRNGEAFF. The J gene is TRBJ1-1, the V gene TRBV9; no reliable D call. The CDR3 totals 13 residues. Germline V gene data show CDR1 as SGDLS and CDR2 as YYNGEE. Trimming shortened V by 3 bases and J by 8 bases, and 14 bases separated the two germline ends.

The chain carries TRBV29-1 and TRBJ2-3, with a tentative D call TRBD1 (5 bases). The V end was cut by 7 bases, the J end by 4 bases, with 15 bases between. The CDR3 is 13 residues long. The germline gives CDR1 SQVTM, CDR2 ANQGSEA. The CDR3 nucleotides are TGCAGCGGCTGGCAGGGCGGCCCAGATACGCAGTATTTT. Protein sequence: CSGWQGGPDTQYF.

The chain uses TRBV2 and TRBJ1-2; 7 bases agree with TRBD1. V gave up 0 bases and J gave up 4 bases; unmatched junction bases: 5. The CDR3 has 15 amino acids. CDR1 is SNHLY and CDR2 is FYNNEI in the germline V gene. The CDR3 loop is CASSEALAGGYGYTF. The CDR3 coding sequence is TGTGCCAGCAGTGAAGCGCTGGCAGGGGGCTATGGCTACACCTTC.

The CDR3 protein is CASRRDRDQPQHF. In nucleotides, the CDR3 is TGTGCCAGTAGACGGGACAGGGATCAGCCCCAGCATTTT. V and J are TRBV19 and TRBJ1-5; 9 bases agree with TRBD1. V shed 6 bases, J shed 5 bases, and the junction held 2 bases outside the gene matches. CDR3 size: 13 residues. From germline, CDR1 is LNHDA and CDR2 SQIVND (reference sequence).

The V call is TRBV15, the J call TRBJ2-7; no clear D gene. This CDR3 spans 14 amino acids. With 0 bases removed from V and 0 bases from J, the gap between germline ends came to 6 bases. Germline V gene data show CDR1 as LNHNV and CDR2 as YYDKDF (reference sequence). The CDR3 spells CATSRDQDSYEQYF. In DNA form, the CDR3 reads TGTGCCACCAGCAGAGATCAGGACTCCTACGAGCAGTACTTC.

This clone was counted between two and nine times. In nucleotides, the CDR3 is TGTGCCAGCAGCTTCCTAACCCCCGGGACAGGGAACTTCTACGAGCAGTACTTC. The encoded protein is CASSFLTPGTGNFYEQYF. The chain recombines TRBV7-9 with TRBJ2-7, with 9 bases identical to TRBD1. Germline CDR1 SEHNR, CDR2 FQNEAQ (reference sequence). The CDR3 loop spans 18 amino acids. J gave up 3 bases and V 3 bases, and 15 bases lay outside the gene matches.

In its sample, this clone was seen many times. The chain carries TRBV19 and TRBJ1-2; possibly TRBD1 for D (6 bases). The CDR3 consists of 14 residues. Deletions cut 6 bases from V and 1 base from J, with 12 bases between. The germline V gene has CDR1 LNHDA and CDR2 SQIVND (reference sequence). CDR3 sequence reads: CASREDSNNYGYTF. The DNA for the CDR3 is TGTGCCAGTAGGGAGGACAGCAATAACTATGGCTACACCTTC.

The rearrangement joins TRBV12-3 or TRBV12-4 to TRBJ1-2, with D hard to call. Trimming removed 2 bases at V and 9 bases at J, with 10 bases between. This CDR3 is 12 amino acids long. This chain's CDR3 is CASSLSWRSYTF. For the CDR3, the DNA is TGTGCCAGCAGTTTAAGTTGGCGGAGCTACACCTTC.

The chain employs TRBV21-1 and TRBJ2-6; whether TRBD2, the table's D call, matches the DNA was not checked. TRBV21-1 is annotated as a pseudogene. This CDR3 is built from 19 residues. The CDR3, as DNA: TGTGCCAGCAGCAAAGCCGGGAGGCAGGGAAGCTCTGGGGCCAACGTCCTGACTTTC. Translated, it gives CASSKAGRQGSSGANVLTF.

The gene calls are TRBV12-3 or TRBV12-4 and TRBJ1-2, with D unresolved. The ends were cut back, 0 bases at V and 1 base at J, with 3 bases in the middle. The CDR3 has 13 residues. The CDR3 protein is CASSLAYNYGYTF. As DNA, the CDR3 is TGTGCCAGCAGTTTAGCGTATAACTATGGCTACACCTTC.

This clone appeared once. The chain recombines TRBV4-3 with TRBJ1-2; D gene unclear. The CDR3 is 14 amino acids. Germline V lookup: CDR1 LGHNA, CDR2 YSLEER. V was shortened by 1 base and J by 2 bases, with 8 bases between the two germline ends. Here the CDR3 reads CASSQGSRNYGYTF. The CDR3 DNA follows: TGCGCCAGCAGCCAAGGCTCCAGGAACTATGGCTACACCTTC.

The rearrangement joins TRBV7-8 to TRBJ1-2; D call uncertain. Trimming pared 2 bases from V and 1 base from J, leaving 5 bases between. The CDR3 consists of 13 residues. Germline values: CDR1 SGHVS, CDR2 FQNEAQ. The CDR3 coding sequence is TGTGCCAGCAGCTTAAGAGATAACTATGGCTACACCTTC. Translating it yields CASSLRDNYGYTF.

The CDR3 sequence is CASSLGAGWMNTEAFF. CDR3 sequence (DNA): TGTGCCAGCAGCTTAGGGGCAGGGTGGATGAACACTGAAGCTTTCTTT. V gene TRBV5-6 combines with J gene TRBJ1-1; the D gene is possibly TRBD1 (5 bases). The V end was cut by 2 bases, the J end by 0 bases, with 14 bases between. The CDR3 totals 16 residues. Germline-derived CDR1 and CDR2 are SGHDT and YYEEEE.

The gene calls are TRBV6-2 or TRBV6-3 and TRBJ2-7; no reliable D call. CDR3 length: 15 residues. Trimming shortened V by 0 bases and J by 0 bases, and 9 bases separated the two germline ends. The V gene's germline CDR1 is MNHEY and CDR2 SVGEGT. The CDR3 DNA sequence: TGTGCCAGCAGTTACTCAGACATCAGCTCCTACGAGCAGTACTTC. Encoded protein: CASSYSDISSYEQYF.

This rearrangement joins TRBV7-8 to TRBJ2-7; D might be TRBD2 (6 bases). V was pared by 4 bases and J by 6 bases, with 13 bases between. Germline-derived CDR1 and CDR2 are SGHVS and FQNEAQ. This CDR3 is built from 13 residues. Here the CDR3 DNA reads TGTGCCAGCAGCTCCAGACTAGAAGGCGAGCAGTACGTC. It is translated as CASSSRLEGEQYV.

The V gene is TRBV14, the J gene TRBJ1-2, with TRBD1 as a possible D gene (6 bases). The V gene's germline CDR1 is SGHDN and CDR2 FVKESK. Trimming left V 0 bases short and J 7 bases short, with 15 bases between. The CDR3 is 15 amino acids. CDR3 protein: CASSQDLGRGFGYTF. The CDR3 region has the DNA TGTGCCAGCAGCCAAGATCTGGGCAGGGGTTTTGGCTACACCTTC.

Turning to this clone: One end of the junction is discordant with germline, which a read error may explain. The chain joins TRBV11-2 to TRBJ1-2; D might be TRBD1 (6 bases). This CDR3 has 14 amino acids. The germline CDR1 and CDR2 sequences are SGHAT and FQNNGV. In DNA form, the CDR3 reads TGTGCCAGCAGCTTAGCGGGCGTCGACAGGTGGATGTCCTTC. Protein: CASSLAGVDRWMSF. Supplemented by reference TRBV11-2 and TRBJ1-2, the full variable domain reads EAGVAQSPRYKIIEKRQSVAFWCNPISGHATLYWYQQILGQGPKLLIQFQNNGVVDDSQLPKDRFSAERLKGVDSTLKIQPAKLEDSAVYLCASSLAGVDRWMSFGSGTRLTVV.

The V call is TRBV2, the J call TRBJ1-2; D is ambiguous. The germline V gene has CDR1 SNHLY and CDR2 FYNNEI. The CDR3 is made up of 13 amino acids. Trimming cost V 6 bases and J 0 bases, with 8 bases left between them. CDR3 in DNA: TGTGCCAGCAGCGGGGTGTCTAACTATGGCTACACCTTC. Protein: CASSGVSNYGYTF.

The CDR3 nucleotides are TGTGCCAGCAGTTTCGGACAGGGTCTAAATTCACCCCTCCACTTT. Translation: CASSFGQGLNSPLHF. The rearrangement joins TRBV27 to TRBJ1-6; TRBD1 agrees at 8 bases. Germline lookup yields CDR1 MNHEY and CDR2 SMNVEV (reference sequence). The junction had 5 bases not matched to a gene; V was cut back by 3 bases and J by 7 bases. The CDR3 consists of 15 residues.

V usage is TRBV9 and J usage is TRBJ2-1, with TRBD2 identical over 10 bases. The V gene end was trimmed by 0 bases and the J gene end by 8 bases; junction bases not matched to a gene: 11. This CDR3 has 17 amino acids. The germline gives CDR1 SGDLS, CDR2 YYNGEE. CDR3 region: CASSVDPAGGSLYEQFF. As DNA, the CDR3 is TGTGCCAGCAGCGTAGATCCAGCGGGGGGGAGTTTATATGAGCAGTTCTTC.

This clone is a singleton in its sample. The chain is built from TRBV21-1 and TRBJ1-5. TRBV21-1 is described as a pseudogene. The CDR3 sequence is 15 residues long. CDR3 DNA sequence: TGTGCCAGCACCCCGCGGGGGGGCGCAAATCAGCCCCAGCATTTT. Its translation is CASTPRGGANQPQHF.

The chain couples TRBV27 to TRBJ1-1; 9 bases are a match to TRBD1. CDR1 is MNHEY and CDR2 is SMNVEV in the germline V gene (reference sequence). This CDR3 comprises 15 residues. With V trimmed by 5 bases and J by 2 bases, 6 bases remained unmatched. The CDR3 DNA reads TGTGCCAGCAGTAACCCGGGACAGGGAAACACTGAAGCTTTCTTT. The encoded protein is CASSNPGQGNTEAFF.

This chain links TRBV5-1 with TRBJ2-1; 8 nucleotides line up with TRBD2. CDR3 size: 17 residues. The germline gives CDR1 SGHRS, CDR2 YFSETQ. V was pared by 0 bases and J by 4 bases, with 9 bases of the junction left unmatched. CDR3 DNA: TGCGCCAGCAGCTTGGCCCCAGCTAGCGGGTTTTACAATGAGCAGTTCTTC. Encoded protein: CASSLAPASGFYNEQFF.

This sequence joins TRBV18 and TRBJ1-5, with 11 nucleotides matching TRBD1. This CDR3 is built from 16 residues. Germline lookup yields CDR1 KGHSH and CDR2 LQKENI. V was pared by 3 bases and J by 5 bases, with 6 bases of the junction left unmatched. CDR3 DNA sequence: TGTGCCAGCTCACCCGGGACAGGGGGGTTAGATCAGCCCCAGCATTTT. Its translation: CASSPGTGGLDQPQHF.